This T cell receptor (beta chain) was found in a study (dated by TCRdb to the mid-2010s). At the level of the whole study: The study tested whether tumor-infiltrating Tregs in breast cancer are recruited from blood Tregs or converted in situ from other CD4+ T cell subsets.

General findings and caveats noted by the study authors: The larger-cohort validation was restricted to a single TCR beta V-J rearrangement rather than whole repertoires. The greatest overlap of tumor-infiltrating Treg TCR alpha and beta sequences was with tumor naive CD4+ T cells, followed next by blood naive CD4+ T cells. Tumor memory CD4+ T cell TCR gene usage was found to cluster with blood and lymph node memory CD4+ cells and with lymph node naive CD4+ cells.

Full-length TCR variable regions were amplified by 5' RACE PCR with constant-region reverse primers, followed by semi-nested PCR with Nested Universal Primer A. The ReliaPrep RNA Cell Miniprep System was used to extract total RNA, which was then reverse transcribed into 5'RACE-ready cDNA with the SMARTer RACE 5'/3' Kit. Multiplex adaptors were used to barcode full-length TCR alpha and beta libraries, and the barcoded libraries were sequenced on an Illumina MiSeq. Per the original workflow: For each of nine subset-tissue groups, sequencing data from the five patients were pooled, and the groups were then compared using unsupervised clustering of TCR gene usage. The Morisita-Horn index was used to calculate repertoire similarity, with shared sequences weighted according to their contribution to each repertoire. TCRdb applied fastp at Q25 and MiXCR to the public reads, then kept only in-frame beta chains. Here each entry gathers all rows of one CDR3 protein and keeps the most common genes and DNA. The authors' filters were not applied to this entry. In this sample the table shows approximately 50,000 distinct CDR3 sequences, roughly 25% of which occur a single time. The ten largest clones add up to approximately 2% of the sample.

Cells that were CD4+CD25+CD127-/low were isolated as Tregs. Tregs, naive and memory CD4+ T cells from tumor, blood and ipsilateral draining lymph nodes of about five breast cancer patients underwent full-length TCR alpha and beta sequencing. Tumor tissue, along with lymph nodes from ipsilateral axillary dissection, was perfused with PBS, minced, and then digested using collagenase I and hyaluronidase. FACS confirmed that the sorted cell populations were more than 90% pure. This clonotype was recorded a few times. Its target antigen remains unknown. Per-base quality was not reported, and no clone a single base away is much larger than it. The CDR1 and CDR2 encoded by the germline V gene are MDHEN and SYDVKM. Trimming costs V 10 bases and J 1 base, and their ends lie 13 bases apart. From the cysteine through the phenylalanine, the CDR3 covers 13 amino acids. Only the CDR3 DNA stays, 39 bases, in frame from base 1.

What was sequenced was tumor-infiltrating Tregs sorted from the breast tumor. This chain is built from TRBV28 and TRBJ1-1; the D gene assignment is ambiguous. The sequence came from a female donor with breast cancer. CDR3 reads: CATTQLRNTEAFF. The nucleotide sequence is given as TGTGCCACCACACAGCTACGGAACACTGAAGCTTTCTTT.